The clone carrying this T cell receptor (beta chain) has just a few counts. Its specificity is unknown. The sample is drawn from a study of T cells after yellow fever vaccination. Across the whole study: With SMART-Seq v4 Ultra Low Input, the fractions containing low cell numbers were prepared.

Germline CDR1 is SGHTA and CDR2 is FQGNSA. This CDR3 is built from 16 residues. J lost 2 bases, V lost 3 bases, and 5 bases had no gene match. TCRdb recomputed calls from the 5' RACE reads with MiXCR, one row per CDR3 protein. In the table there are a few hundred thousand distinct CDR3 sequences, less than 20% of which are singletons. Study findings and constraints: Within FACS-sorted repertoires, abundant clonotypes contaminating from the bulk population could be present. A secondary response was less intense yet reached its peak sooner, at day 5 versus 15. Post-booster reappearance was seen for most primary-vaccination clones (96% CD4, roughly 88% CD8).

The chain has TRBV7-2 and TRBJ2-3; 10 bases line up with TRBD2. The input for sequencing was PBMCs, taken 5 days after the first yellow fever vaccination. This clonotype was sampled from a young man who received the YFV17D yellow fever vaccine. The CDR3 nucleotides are TGTGCCAGCAGCTTTAACCTAGCGGGGGACACAGATACGCAGTATTTT. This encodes CASSFNLAGDTDTQYF.